The present T cell receptor (beta chain) was sequenced within a study of T cell changes during pregnancy in multiple sclerosis. A single count supports this clone. Some clones are missing from TCRdb's copy, which holds only in-frame ones; the method was immunoSEQ multiplex PCR. Of tens of thousands of clones detected, roughly 93% appear once; the ten largest clones hold less than 0.75%. The CDR3 contains 15 residues. V lost 4 bases, J lost 6 bases, and 5 bases stayed unmatched. Germline values: CDR1 LNHNV, CDR2 YYDKDF (reference sequence). This TCR derives from a female donor in good health, enrolled as a control in a pregnancy study. V usage is TRBV15 and J usage is TRBJ2-1; 11 nucleotides match TRBD2. The sample in question was peripheral blood, obtained in the second trimester of pregnancy. CDR3 bases: TGTGCCACCAGCACCATAGCGGGGGGGCCCAATGAGCAGTTCTTC. It yields the protein CATSTIAGGPNEQFF. Full variable domain (remainder filled in from reference TRBV15 and TRBJ2-1): DAMVIQNPRYQVTQFGKPVTLSCSQTLNHNVMYWYQQKSSQAPKLLFHYYDKDFNNEADTPDNFQSRRPNTSFCFLDIRSPGLGDTAMYLCATSTIAGGPNEQFFGPGTRLTVL.